A single sample gave rise to the 25 T cell receptor beta chains below, sequenced in a study of T cell responses to AZD1222 COVID-19 vaccine. TCRdb's copy holds only in-frame clones and misses some; the assay was immunoSEQ multiplex PCR. The sample contains more than 150,000 clones, 75% to 90% of which appear only once. The specimen comprised peripheral blood, sampled on day 0 of AZD1222 vaccination. The receptor set was obtained from an adult in good health.

This clone was seen only a few times. This chain's CDR3 is CASSLTGQDGYTF. The CDR3 DNA reads as TGTGCCAGCAGTCTTACAGGGCAGGATGGCTACACCTTC. The V and J genes are TRBV28 and TRBJ1-2, with D possibly TRBD1 on 6 matching bases. Germline V CDR1 and CDR2: MDHEN, SYDVKM. The CDR3 is made up of 13 amino acids. V lost 5 bases to trimming and J lost 6 bases, with 13 bases between them.

This clone appeared a single time. V is TRBV7-2 and J is TRBJ1-5, with a possible D match to TRBD1 (5 bases). The CDR3 runs to 16 residues. Between the trimmed V and J ends, which lost 5 bases and 2 bases, there was a span of 16 bases. The germline gives CDR1 SGHTA, CDR2 FQGNSA. CDR3 loop: CASSPGGVGGNQPQHF. The CDR3 DNA reads TGTGCCAGCAGCCCTGGCGGGGTAGGGGGCAATCAGCCCCAGCATTTT.

The genes are TRBV5-1 and TRBJ2-5; TRBD2 agrees at 8 bases. The length of the CDR3 is 14 residues. Germline assignment: CDR1 SGHRS and CDR2 YFSETQ. The V segment lost 4 bases and the J segment 5 bases; nucleotides outside the gene matches: 7. This CDR3 is CASSVVTSEETQYF. CDR3 DNA: TGCGCCAGCAGCGTGGTGACTAGCGAGGAGACCCAGTACTTC.

The genes are TRBV7-3 and TRBJ2-2; D remains ambiguous. V gave up 2 bases and J gave up 4 bases, with 8 bases separating them. CDR1 is SGHTA and CDR2 is FQGTGA in the germline V gene. This CDR3 spans 14 amino acids. The CDR3 sequence: CASSLGWRTGELFF. In DNA, the CDR3 is TGTGCCAGCAGCTTAGGTTGGCGCACCGGGGAGCTGTTTTTT.

V usage is TRBV28 and J usage is TRBJ2-4, with D perhaps TRBD1 (6 bases). This CDR3 is 14 amino acids long. Germline CDR1 and CDR2: MDHEN and SYDVKM. V was pared by 1 base and J by 9 bases, with 13 bases between. CDR3 loop: CASSLFTQGAIQYF. The CDR3 region has the DNA TGTGCCAGCAGTTTATTCACACAGGGAGCCATTCAGTACTTC.

Points on this clone: Other DNA variants within this sample encode the same CDR3. The J gene is TRBJ1-1, the V gene TRBV18; no firm D call. The length of the CDR3 is 13 residues. V was pared by 3 bases and J by 1 base, with 6 bases between. Per the germline V gene, CDR1 is KGHSH and CDR2 is LQKENI. CDR3 amino acids: CASSPGENTEAFF. In DNA form, the CDR3 reads TGTGCCAGCTCACCGGGAGAGAACACTGAAGCTTTCTTT.

The V gene is TRBV28, the J gene TRBJ1-3; tentative D call: TRBD1 (6 bases). Germline V gene data show CDR1 as MDHEN and CDR2 as SYDVKM. Trimming removed 6 bases at V and 0 bases at J, with 15 bases between. There are 16 residues in the CDR3. CDR3 in amino acids: CASSTSGATSGNTIYF. The CDR3 region has the DNA TGTGCCAGCAGCACATCAGGGGCGACCTCTGGAAACACCATATATTTT. The variable domain in full, with the rest retrieved from reference TRBV28 and TRBJ1-3, is DVKVTQSSRYLVKRTGEKVFLECVQDMDHENMFWYRQDPGLGLRLIYFSYDVKMKEKGDIPEGYSVSREKKERFSLILESASTNQTSMYLCASSTSGATSGNTIYFGEGSWLTVV.

This chain links TRBV6-5 with TRBJ1-2, with 9 bases fitting TRBD1. Germline V gene sequence: CDR1 MNHEY, CDR2 SVGAGI. The CDR3 is made up of 14 amino acids. The V segment lost 6 bases and the J segment 5 bases; nucleotides outside the gene matches: 7. The CDR3 coding sequence is TGTGCCAGCAGAACTCCGGGACAGGGATATGGCTACACCTTC. This gives the protein CASRTPGQGYGYTF.

In its sample, this clone was seen once. The chain carries TRBV10-3 and TRBJ1-2; no clear D gene. Looked up from germline, CDR1 is ENHRY and CDR2 is SYGVKD. CDR3 length equals 13 residues. Trimming left V 4 bases short and J 4 bases short, with 10 bases between. CDR3 amino acids: CAISASGSYGYTF. CDR3 in DNA: TGTGCCATCAGTGCGTCGGGTAGCTATGGCTACACCTTC.

This clone was seen a single time. The V and J genes are TRBV28 and TRBJ1-5, with D possibly matching TRBD1 (5 bases). Between the trimmed V and J ends, which lost 5 bases and 2 bases, there was a span of 19 bases. CDR1 and CDR2 from the germline V gene are MDHEN and SYDVKM. The CDR3 has 17 amino acids. This chain's CDR3 is CASSPRGRAGRNQPQHF. The DNA of the CDR3 is TGTGCCAGCAGTCCCCGGGGTCGAGCAGGGCGCAATCAGCCCCAGCATTTT.

The V call is TRBV10-2, the J call TRBJ1-2, with 10 nucleotides matching TRBD1. After removal of 5 bases from V and 4 bases from J, the junction contained 7 bases not matched to a gene. Germline CDR1 is WSHSY and CDR2 is SAAADI. The CDR3 runs 15 residues. The DNA for the CDR3 is TGCGCCAGCAGTTCCGGACAGGGGGAGGGCTATGGCTACACCTTC. Its translation: CASSSGQGEGYGYTF.

The chain couples TRBV7-3 to TRBJ2-5, with 8 bases fitting TRBD2. The J segment lost 7 bases and the V segment lost 0 bases, leaving 4 bases of the junction unmatched. Germline V gene data show CDR1 as SGHTA and CDR2 as FQGTGA. CDR3 length: 14 residues. Here the CDR3 DNA reads TGTGCCAGCAGCTTAACAGGACTAGCCGGGACCCAGTACTTC. As protein: CASSLTGLAGTQYF.

The gene calls are TRBV5-1 and TRBJ2-2; TRBD1 might be the D (6 bases). V lost 2 bases and J 6 bases, leaving 8 bases between the germline ends. The CDR3 extends over 13 amino acids. The germline V gene encodes CDR1 SGHRS and CDR2 YFSETQ. The CDR3 sequence is CASSLQGPGELFF. The DNA of the CDR3 is TGCGCCAGCAGCTTACAGGGTCCCGGGGAGCTGTTTTTT.

Written as DNA, the CDR3 is TGTGCCAGCAGCCACACCGGGACTAGCGGGTTCTACGAGCAGTACTTC. It codes for CASSHTGTSGFYEQYF. The rearrangement joins TRBV3-1 (or the pseudogene TRBV3-2) to TRBJ2-7; the match to TRBD2 covers 12 bases. CDR1 and CDR2 (germline): LGHDT, YNNKEL (reference sequence). The CDR3 loop spans 16 amino acids. J gave up 3 bases and V 3 bases, and 6 bases lay outside the gene matches.

A few counts support this clone. This rearrangement joins TRBV14 to TRBJ2-1, with unresolved D. V shed 5 bases and J shed 9 bases, with 20 bases lying between them. Germline CDR1 and CDR2: SGHDN and FVKESK. The CDR3 consists of 15 residues. The CDR3 nucleotides read TGTGCCAGCAGCGCCCTCCTAGGAGCCGCGAGTGAGCAGTTCTTC. Translating it yields CASSALLGAASEQFF.

The chain recombines TRBV9 with TRBJ2-7; possibly TRBD1 or TRBD2 for D (6 bases each). The CDR3 length is 14 residues. Germline V lookup: CDR1 SGDLS, CDR2 YYNGEE. Trimming shortened V by 0 bases and J by 4 bases, and 11 bases separated the two germline ends. CDR3 nucleotide sequence: TGTGCCAGCAGCGTAGGTGGGGGGCGGTACGAGCAGTACTTC. Translation gives CASSVGGGRYEQYF.

About this clone: One junction end does not reproduce the germline sequence, and a read error may be involved. V usage is TRBV7-7 and J usage is TRBJ2-5; D is unresolved. The CDR3 length is 13 residues. The germline V gene has CDR1 SSHAT and CDR2 FNYEAQ (reference sequence). The CDR3 coding sequence is TGTGCTAGCAGCTTAGGCTACCTGGAGACCCAGTACTTC. Amino acids: CASSLGYLETQYF.

The genes are TRBV5-1 and TRBJ1-2; D remains ambiguous. CDR3 length: 13 residues. Germline loops: CDR1 SGHRS, CDR2 YFSETQ. The germline V and J ends were trimmed by 4 bases and 8 bases, with 15 bases remaining between them. The CDR3 DNA sequence: TGCGCCAGCAGCCTCGAGGGTAGTGGGGGCTACACCTTC. Encoded protein: CASSLEGSGGYTF.

This clone occurred a few times. The CDR3 DNA sequence: TGTGCCAGCAGTTTGGAGTGGGCCAATCAGCCCCAGCATTTT. Amino acid sequence: CASSLEWANQPQHF. J is TRBJ1-5 and V is TRBV28; unclear D gene. Germline CDR1 and CDR2: MDHEN and SYDVKM. This CDR3 region has 14 residues. V gave up 3 bases and J gave up 3 bases, with 9 bases separating them.

V usage is TRBV6-5 and J usage is TRBJ1-3; tentatively, D is TRBD1 (5 bases). Trimming removed 0 bases at V and 0 bases at J, with 9 bases between. CDR1 is MNHEY, CDR2 SVGAGI, per germline. The CDR3 sequence is 16 residues long. CDR3 coding DNA: TGTGCCAGCAGTTACTCTTCGGGGGACTCTGGAAACACCATATATTTT. It is translated as CASSYSSGDSGNTIYF.

The chain employs TRBV5-1 and TRBJ1-2, with no clear D. The CDR3 loop spans 16 amino acids. Between the trimmed V and J ends, which lost 4 bases and 2 bases, there was a span of 18 bases. The germline V gene encodes CDR1 SGHRS and CDR2 YFSETQ. This CDR3 is CASSPSLTTPNYGYTF. CDR3 DNA: TGCGCCAGCAGCCCCTCCCTGACTACTCCAAACTATGGCTACACCTTC.

The chain carries TRBV11-2 and TRBJ2-2, with TRBD2 identical over 11 bases. V trimming: 0 bases; J trimming: 6 bases; junction bases outside the gene matches: 6. The CDR3 length is 17 residues. Germline V gene sequence: CDR1 SGHAT, CDR2 FQNNGV. CDR3 sequence: CASSLDPLAGGPGELFF. The CDR3 bases are TGTGCCAGCAGCTTAGATCCGCTAGCGGGGGGCCCCGGGGAGCTGTTTTTT.

Concerning this clone itself: A junction end diverges from the germline sequence, so it may reflect a read error. V and J are TRBV5-1 and TRBJ2-7; 8 positions agree with TRBD1. Germline V gene sequence: CDR1 SGHRS, CDR2 YFSETQ. CDR3 size: 16 residues. CDR3 sequence: CASSNALTGASDEQYF. For the CDR3, the DNA is TGCGCCAGCAGCAACGCCCTGACAGGGGCCTCCGACGAGCAGTACTTC.

The chain uses TRBV28 and TRBJ2-1; 10 nucleotides line up with TRBD2. V gave up 2 bases and J gave up 5 bases; unmatched junction bases: 6. The CDR3 loop spans 16 amino acids. Germline-derived CDR1 and CDR2 are MDHEN and SYDVKM. DNA for the CDR3: TGTGCCAGCAGTTTAAACCCTAGCGGGGGCAACAATGAGCAGTTCTTC. Translation gives CASSLNPSGGNNEQFF.

This chain's CDR3 is CASSKNRGRGFGEKLFF. The CDR3 coding sequence is TGTGCCAGCAGCAAAAACAGGGGGCGCGGTTTCGGTGAAAAACTGTTTTTT. V and J are TRBV27 and TRBJ1-4; TRBD1 matches at 9 bases. V was pared by 6 bases and J by 7 bases, with 15 bases of the junction left unmatched. CDR1 MNHEY and CDR2 SMNVEV come from the germline V gene (reference sequence). This CDR3 is built from 17 residues.